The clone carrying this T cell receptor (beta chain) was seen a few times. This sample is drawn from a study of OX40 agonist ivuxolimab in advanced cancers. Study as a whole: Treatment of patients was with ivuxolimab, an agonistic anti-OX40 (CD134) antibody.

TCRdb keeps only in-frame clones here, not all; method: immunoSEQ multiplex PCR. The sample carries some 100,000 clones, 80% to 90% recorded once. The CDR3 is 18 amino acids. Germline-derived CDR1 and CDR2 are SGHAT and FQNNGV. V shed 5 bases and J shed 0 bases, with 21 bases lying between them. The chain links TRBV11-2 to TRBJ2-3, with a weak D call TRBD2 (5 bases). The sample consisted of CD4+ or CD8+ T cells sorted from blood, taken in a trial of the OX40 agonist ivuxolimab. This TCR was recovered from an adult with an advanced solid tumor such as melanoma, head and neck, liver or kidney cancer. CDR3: CASSPGLSASRSTDTQYF. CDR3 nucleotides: TGTGCCAGCAGCCCAGGACTTAGCGCCTCCCGTAGCACAGATACGCAGTATTTT.